The clone carrying this T cell receptor beta chain was recorded a few times. Antigen: not known. CDR3 length: 14 residues. CDR1 and CDR2 (germline): PRHDT, FYEKMQ (reference sequence). Trimming pared 6 bases from V and 5 bases from J, leaving 15 bases between. TCRdb processed the 5' RACE reads anew with MiXCR; each CDR3 protein has one entry. In the table there are roughly 380,000 distinct CDR3 sequences, 25% to 30% of which are singletons. These data come from a study of T-cell memory formation after mild COVID-19. Study overall: For the most part, TCR clusters were specific to one donor.

Findings of the study overall: Clones which contracted sat mainly in CM and EM if CD4+, and in EMRA if CD8+. Contracting clones, day 15 to 85, had balanced CD4/CD8, and later expanders favored CD4+.

V and J are TRBV13 and TRBJ2-3; the D gene could be TRBD1 or TRBD2 (5 bases each). This receptor was obtained from an adult woman who had mild COVID-19 (a few samples of this study predate the infection). Cell type and time point are not known. Material: PBMCs or a T cell subset sorted from them (not recorded which). CDR3 sequence (DNA): TGTGCCAGCAGGGCCCTTATGGGGGTAGATACGCAGTATTTT. It codes for CASRALMGVDTQYF.